This TCR beta chain appears in the sequencing data of a study of shared clonotypes between healthy human individuals. The assay was carried out at the deep level. Each replicate PCR on the sorted subsets used 200 to 250 ng DNA (approximately 33,000 T cell genomes). TCRdb's table, derived via immunoSEQ multiplex PCR, lists solely in-frame clones and lacks some. In the table there are about 2.4 million clones, approximately 93% of which are singletons. CD4+ cells yielded CD45RA+ naive and CD45RA-negative memory subsets. Germline lookup yields CDR1 SGHAT and CDR2 FQNNGV. V was trimmed by 5 bases and J by 1 base, leaving 11 bases between them. This CDR3 region has 14 residues.

The sequence was collected from a man aged 18 to 30 in good health. Some clones in this sample may be carry-over from other donors' samples. The chain recombines TRBV11-2 with TRBJ1-1; D is uncertain. Sequenced sample: naive CD4+ T cells from PBMCs. Subset noted: CD45RA+ positively selected. In nucleotides, the CDR3 is TGTGCCAGCAGCAGGCGGGAAGGGAACACTGAAGCTTTCTTT. Its protein is CASSRREGNTEAFF.